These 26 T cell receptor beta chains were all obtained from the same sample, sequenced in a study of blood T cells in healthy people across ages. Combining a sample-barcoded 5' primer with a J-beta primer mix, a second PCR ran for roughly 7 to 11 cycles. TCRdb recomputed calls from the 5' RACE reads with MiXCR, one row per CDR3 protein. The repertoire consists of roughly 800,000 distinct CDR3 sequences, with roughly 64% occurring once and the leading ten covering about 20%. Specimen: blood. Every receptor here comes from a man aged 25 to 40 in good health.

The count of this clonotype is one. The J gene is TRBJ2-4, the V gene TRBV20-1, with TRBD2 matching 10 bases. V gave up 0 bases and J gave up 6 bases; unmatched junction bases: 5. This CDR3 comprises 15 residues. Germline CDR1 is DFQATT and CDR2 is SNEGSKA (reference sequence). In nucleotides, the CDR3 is TGCAGTGCTAGAGATCCAGCGGGGGGGATAAACATTCAGTACTTC. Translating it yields CSARDPAGGINIQYF.

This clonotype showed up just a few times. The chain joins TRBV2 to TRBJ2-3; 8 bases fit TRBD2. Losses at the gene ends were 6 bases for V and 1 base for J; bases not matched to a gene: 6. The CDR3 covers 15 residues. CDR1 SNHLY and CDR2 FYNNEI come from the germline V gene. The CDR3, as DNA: TGTGCCAGCAGCCGGGGGGGAGGGCGCACAGATACGCAGTATTTT. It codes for CASSRGGGRTDTQYF.

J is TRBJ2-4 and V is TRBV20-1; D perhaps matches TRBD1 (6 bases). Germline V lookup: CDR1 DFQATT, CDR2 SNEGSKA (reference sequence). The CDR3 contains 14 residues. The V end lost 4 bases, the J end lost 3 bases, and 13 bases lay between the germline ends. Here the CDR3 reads CSAKKGDGKNIQYF. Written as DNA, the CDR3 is TGCAGTGCTAAGAAGGGGGACGGCAAAAACATTCAGTACTTC.

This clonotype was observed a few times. The CDR3 protein is CASSLGLSSDTQYF. In DNA, the CDR3 is TGTGCCAGCAGCCTAGGACTAAGCTCAGATACGCAGTATTTT. The genes are TRBV7-2 and TRBJ2-3; TRBD2 is a possible D gene (6 bases). V gave up 5 bases and J gave up 4 bases, with 13 bases separating them. Per the germline V gene, CDR1 is SGHTA and CDR2 is FQGNSA. The CDR3 loop spans 14 amino acids.

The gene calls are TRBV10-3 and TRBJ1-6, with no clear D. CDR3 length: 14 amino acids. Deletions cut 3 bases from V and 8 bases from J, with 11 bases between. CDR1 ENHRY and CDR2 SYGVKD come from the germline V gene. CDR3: CAISEQGLYSPLHF. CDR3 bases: TGTGCCATCAGTGAACAAGGACTCTATTCACCCCTCCACTTT.

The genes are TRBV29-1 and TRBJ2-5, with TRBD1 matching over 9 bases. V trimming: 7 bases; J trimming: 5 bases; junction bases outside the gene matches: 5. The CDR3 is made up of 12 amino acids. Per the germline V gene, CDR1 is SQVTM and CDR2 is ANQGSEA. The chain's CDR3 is CSGGQGLETQYF. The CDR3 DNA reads TGCAGCGGGGGACAGGGTCTGGAGACCCAGTACTTC.

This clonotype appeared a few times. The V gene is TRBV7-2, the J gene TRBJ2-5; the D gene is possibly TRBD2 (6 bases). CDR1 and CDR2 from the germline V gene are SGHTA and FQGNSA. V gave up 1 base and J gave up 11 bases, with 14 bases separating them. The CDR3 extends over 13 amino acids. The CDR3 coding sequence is TGTGCCAGCAGCTTAGGAGGAGGGCCGGAGCAGTACTTC. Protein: CASSLGGGPEQYF.

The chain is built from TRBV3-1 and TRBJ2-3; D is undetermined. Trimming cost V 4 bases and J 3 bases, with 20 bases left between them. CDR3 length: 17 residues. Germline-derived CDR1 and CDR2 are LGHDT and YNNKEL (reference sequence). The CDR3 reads CASSRRSGVVGTDTQYF. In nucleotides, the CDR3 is TGTGCCAGCAGCCGACGGTCCGGAGTGGTGGGGACAGATACGCAGTATTTT.

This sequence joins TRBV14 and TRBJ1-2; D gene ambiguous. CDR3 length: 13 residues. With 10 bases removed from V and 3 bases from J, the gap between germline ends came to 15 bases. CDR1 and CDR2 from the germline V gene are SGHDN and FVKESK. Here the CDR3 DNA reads TGTGCCAAAACTCCGTCTATTTACTATGGCTACACCTTC. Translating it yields CAKTPSIYYGYTF.

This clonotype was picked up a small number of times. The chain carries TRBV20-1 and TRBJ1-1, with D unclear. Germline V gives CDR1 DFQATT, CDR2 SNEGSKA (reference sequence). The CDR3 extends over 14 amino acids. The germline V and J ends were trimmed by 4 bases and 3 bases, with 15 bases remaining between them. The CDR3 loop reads CSAIIQVSDTEAFF. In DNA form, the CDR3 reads TGCAGTGCTATTATCCAGGTTAGCGACACTGAAGCTTTCTTT.

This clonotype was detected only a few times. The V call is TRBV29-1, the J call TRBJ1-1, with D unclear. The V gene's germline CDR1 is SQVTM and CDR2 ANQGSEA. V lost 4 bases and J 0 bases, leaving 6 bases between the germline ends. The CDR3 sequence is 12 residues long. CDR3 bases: TGCAGCGTTGCCCATATGAACACTGAAGCTTTCTTT. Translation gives CSVAHMNTEAFF.

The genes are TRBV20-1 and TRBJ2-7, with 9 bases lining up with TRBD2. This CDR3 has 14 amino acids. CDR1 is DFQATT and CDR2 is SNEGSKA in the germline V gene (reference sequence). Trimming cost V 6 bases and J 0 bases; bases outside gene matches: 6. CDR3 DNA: TGCAGTGCAGCTAGCGGGACGAACTCCTACGAGCAGTACTTC. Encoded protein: CSAASGTNSYEQYF.

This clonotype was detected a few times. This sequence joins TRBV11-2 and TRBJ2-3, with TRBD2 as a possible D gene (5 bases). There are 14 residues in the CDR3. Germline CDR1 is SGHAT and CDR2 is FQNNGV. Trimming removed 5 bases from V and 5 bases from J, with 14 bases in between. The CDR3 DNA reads TGTGCCAGCAGCCCTACTGGAGGTGGAGATACGCAGTATTTT. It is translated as CASSPTGGGDTQYF.

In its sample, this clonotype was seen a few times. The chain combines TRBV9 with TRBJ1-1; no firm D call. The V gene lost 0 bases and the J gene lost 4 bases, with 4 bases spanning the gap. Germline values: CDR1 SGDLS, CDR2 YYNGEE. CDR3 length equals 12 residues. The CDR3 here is CASSVGATEAFF. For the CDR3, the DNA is TGTGCCAGCAGCGTAGGGGCCACTGAAGCTTTCTTT.

The CDR3 DNA reads as TGTGCCAGCAGCTTAGTTGATCTAGCGAGGAATGAGCAGTTCTTC. Translating it yields CASSLVDLARNEQFF. V gene TRBV7-2 combines with J gene TRBJ2-1, with a weak D call TRBD2 (6 bases). Germline CDR1 SGHTA, CDR2 FQGNSA. The V end was cut by 1 base, the J end by 7 bases, with 14 bases between. CDR3 length: 15 amino acids. The complete variable domain, with remaining parts taken from reference TRBV7-2 and TRBJ2-1, reads GAGVSQSPSNKVTEKGKDVELRCDPISGHTALYWYRQSLGQGLEFLIYFQGNSAPDKSGLPSDRFSAERTGGSVSTLTIQRTQQEDSAVYLCASSLVDLARNEQFFGPGTRLTVL.

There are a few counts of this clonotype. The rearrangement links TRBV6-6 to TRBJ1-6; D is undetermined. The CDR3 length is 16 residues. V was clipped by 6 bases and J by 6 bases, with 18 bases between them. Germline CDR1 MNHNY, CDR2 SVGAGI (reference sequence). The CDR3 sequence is CASRYLGYSGNSPLHF. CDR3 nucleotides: TGTGCCAGCAGATATTTAGGTTATAGTGGTAATTCACCCCTCCACTTT.

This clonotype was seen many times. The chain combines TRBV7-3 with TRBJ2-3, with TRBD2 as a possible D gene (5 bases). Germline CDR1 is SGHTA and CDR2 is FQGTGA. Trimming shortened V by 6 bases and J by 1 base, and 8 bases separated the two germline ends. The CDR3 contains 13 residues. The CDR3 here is CASSLARTDTQYF. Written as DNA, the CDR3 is TGTGCCAGCAGTTTAGCGCGCACAGATACGCAGTATTTT.

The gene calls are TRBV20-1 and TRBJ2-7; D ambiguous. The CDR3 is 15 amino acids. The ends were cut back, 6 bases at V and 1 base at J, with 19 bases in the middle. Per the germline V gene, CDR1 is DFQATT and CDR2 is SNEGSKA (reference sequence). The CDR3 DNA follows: TGCAGTGCGGAGAGGTCTCTTCCCCCGTCCTACGAGCAGTACTTC. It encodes CSAERSLPPSYEQYF.

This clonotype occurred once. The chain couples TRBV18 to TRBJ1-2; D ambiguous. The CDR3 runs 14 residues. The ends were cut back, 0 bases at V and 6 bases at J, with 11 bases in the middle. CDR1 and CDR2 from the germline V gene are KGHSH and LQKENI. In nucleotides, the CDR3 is TGTGCCAGCTCACCACCATCGGGGATCCATGGCTACACCTTC. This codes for CASSPPSGIHGYTF. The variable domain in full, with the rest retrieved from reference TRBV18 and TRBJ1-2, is NAGVMQNPRHLVRRRGQEARLRCSPMKGHSHVYWYRQLPEEGLKFMVYLQKENIIDESGMPKERFSAEFPKEGPSILRIQQVVRGDSAAYFCASSPPSGIHGYTFGSGTRLTVV.

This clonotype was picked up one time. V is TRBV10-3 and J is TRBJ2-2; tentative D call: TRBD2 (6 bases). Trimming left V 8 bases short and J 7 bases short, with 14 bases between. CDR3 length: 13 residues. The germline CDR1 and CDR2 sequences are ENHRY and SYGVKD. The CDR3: CAIRTSIDGELFF. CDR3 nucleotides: TGTGCCATCCGTACTAGCATCGACGGGGAGCTGTTTTTT.

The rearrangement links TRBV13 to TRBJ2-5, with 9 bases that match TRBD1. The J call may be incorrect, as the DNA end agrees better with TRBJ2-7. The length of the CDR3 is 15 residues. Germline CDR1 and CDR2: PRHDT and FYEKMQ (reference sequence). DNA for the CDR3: TGTGCCAGCAGCTCCCCCGGGACAGGGATCTACGAGCAGTACTTC. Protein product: CASSSPGTGIYEQYF.

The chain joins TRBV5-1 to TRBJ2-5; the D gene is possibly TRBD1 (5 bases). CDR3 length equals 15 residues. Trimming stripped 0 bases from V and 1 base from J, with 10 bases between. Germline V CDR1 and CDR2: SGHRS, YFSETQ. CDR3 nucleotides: TGCGCCAGCAGCTTGGCAGGGTCCGGCCAAGAGACCCAGTACTTC. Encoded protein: CASSLAGSGQETQYF. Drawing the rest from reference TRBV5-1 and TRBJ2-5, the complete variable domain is KAGVTQTPRYLIKTRGQQVTLSCSPISGHRSVSWYQQTPGQGLQFLFEYFSETQRNKGNFPGRFSGRQFSNSRSEMNVSTLELGDSALYLCASSLAGSGQETQYFGPGTRLLVL.

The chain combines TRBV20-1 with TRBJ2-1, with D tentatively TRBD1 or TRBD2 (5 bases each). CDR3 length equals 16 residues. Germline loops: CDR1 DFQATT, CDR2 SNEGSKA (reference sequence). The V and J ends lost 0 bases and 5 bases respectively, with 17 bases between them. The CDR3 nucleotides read TGCAGTGCTAGAGATTCGGGACCCTTCGGTCACAATGAGCAGTTCTTC. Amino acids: CSARDSGPFGHNEQFF.

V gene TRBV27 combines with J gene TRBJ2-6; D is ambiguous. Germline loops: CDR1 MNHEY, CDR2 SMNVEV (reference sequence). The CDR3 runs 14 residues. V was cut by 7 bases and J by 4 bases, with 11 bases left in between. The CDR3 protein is CASMDRPGANVLTF. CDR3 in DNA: TGTGCCAGCATGGATAGGCCCGGGGCCAACGTCCTGACTTTC. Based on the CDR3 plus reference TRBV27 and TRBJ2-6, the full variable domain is EAQVTQNPRYLITVTGKKLTVTCSQNMNHEYMSWYRQDPGLGLRQIYYSMNVEVTDKGDVPEGYKVSRKEKRNFPLILESPSPNQTSLYFCASMDRPGANVLTFGAGSRLTVL.

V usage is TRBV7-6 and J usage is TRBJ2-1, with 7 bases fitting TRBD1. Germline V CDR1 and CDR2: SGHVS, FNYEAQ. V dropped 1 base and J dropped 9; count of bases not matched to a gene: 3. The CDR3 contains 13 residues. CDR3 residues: CASSLGDRSEQFF. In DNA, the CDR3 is TGTGCCAGCAGCTTAGGGGACAGAAGTGAGCAGTTCTTC.

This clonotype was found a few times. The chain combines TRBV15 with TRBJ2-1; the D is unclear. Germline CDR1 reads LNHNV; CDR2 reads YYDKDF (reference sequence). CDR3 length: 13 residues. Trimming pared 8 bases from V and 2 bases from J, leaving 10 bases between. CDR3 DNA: TGTGCCACCTCCCCGCTCCCCTACAATGAGCAGTTCTTC. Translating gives CATSPLPYNEQFF. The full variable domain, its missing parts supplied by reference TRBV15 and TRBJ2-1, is DAMVIQNPRYQVTQFGKPVTLSCSQTLNHNVMYWYQQKSSQAPKLLFHYYDKDFNNEADTPDNFQSRRPNTSFCFLDIRSPGLGDTAMYLCATSPLPYNEQFFGPGTRLTVL.